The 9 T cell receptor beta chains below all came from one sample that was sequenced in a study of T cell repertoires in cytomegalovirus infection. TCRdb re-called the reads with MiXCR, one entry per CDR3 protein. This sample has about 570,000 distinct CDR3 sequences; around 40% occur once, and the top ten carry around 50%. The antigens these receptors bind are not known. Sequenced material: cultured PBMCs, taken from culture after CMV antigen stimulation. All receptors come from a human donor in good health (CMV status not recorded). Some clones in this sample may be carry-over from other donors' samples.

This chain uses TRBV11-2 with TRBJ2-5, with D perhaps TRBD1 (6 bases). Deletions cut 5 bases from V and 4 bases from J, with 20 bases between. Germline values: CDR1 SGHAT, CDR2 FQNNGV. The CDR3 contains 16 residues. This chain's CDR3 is CASSQRGTSRPETQYF. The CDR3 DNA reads TGTGCCAGCAGCCAAAGAGGGACAAGCCGACCAGAGACCCAGTACTTC.

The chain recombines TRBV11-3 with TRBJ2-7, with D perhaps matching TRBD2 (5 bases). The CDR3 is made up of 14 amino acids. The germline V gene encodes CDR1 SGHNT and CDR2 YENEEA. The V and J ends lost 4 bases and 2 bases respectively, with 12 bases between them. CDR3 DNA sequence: TGTGCCAGCAGCTCCAGGACTGCGCCCTACGAGCAGTACTTC. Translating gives CASSSRTAPYEQYF.

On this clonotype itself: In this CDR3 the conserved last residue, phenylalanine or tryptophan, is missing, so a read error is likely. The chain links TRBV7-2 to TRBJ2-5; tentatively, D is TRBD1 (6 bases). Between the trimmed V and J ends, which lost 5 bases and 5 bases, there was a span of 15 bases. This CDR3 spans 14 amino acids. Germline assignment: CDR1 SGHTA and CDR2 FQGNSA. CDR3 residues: CASSPRDNSETQYI. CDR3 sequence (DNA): TGTGCCAGCAGCCCGAGGGACAATTCGGAGACCCAGTACATC.

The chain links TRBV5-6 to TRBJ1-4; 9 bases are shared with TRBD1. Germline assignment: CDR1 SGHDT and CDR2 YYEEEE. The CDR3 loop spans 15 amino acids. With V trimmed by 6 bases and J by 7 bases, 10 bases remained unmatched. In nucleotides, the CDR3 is TGTGCCAGCAACCGCCCCGGGACAGGGTCTGAAAAACTGTTTTTT. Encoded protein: CASNRPGTGSEKLFF. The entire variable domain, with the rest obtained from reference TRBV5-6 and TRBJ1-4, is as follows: DAGVTQSPTHLIKTRGQQVTLRCSPKSGHDTVSWYQQALGQGPQFIFQYYEEEERQRGNFPDRFSGHQFPNYSSELNVNALLLGDSALYLCASNRPGTGSEKLFFGSGTQLSVL.

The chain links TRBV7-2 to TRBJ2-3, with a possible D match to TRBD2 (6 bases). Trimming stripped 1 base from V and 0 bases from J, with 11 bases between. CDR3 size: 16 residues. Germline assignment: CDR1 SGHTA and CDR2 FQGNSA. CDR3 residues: CASSLVPGTSTDTQYF. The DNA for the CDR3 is TGTGCCAGCAGCTTAGTCCCCGGGACTAGCACAGATACGCAGTATTTT.

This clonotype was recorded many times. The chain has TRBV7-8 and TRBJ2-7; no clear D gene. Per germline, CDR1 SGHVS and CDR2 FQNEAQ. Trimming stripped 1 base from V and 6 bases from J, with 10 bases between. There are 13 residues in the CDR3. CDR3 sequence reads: CASSLGARREQYF. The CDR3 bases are TGTGCCAGCAGCTTAGGGGCCCGGCGCGAGCAGTACTTC. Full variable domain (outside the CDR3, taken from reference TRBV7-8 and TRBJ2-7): GAGVSQSPRYKVAKRGQDVALRCDPISGHVSLFWYQQALGQGPEFLTYFQNEAQLDKSGLPSDRFFAERPEGSVSTLKIQRTQQEDSAVYLCASSLGARREQYFGPGTRLTVT.

The CDR3 nucleotides read TGTGCCAGCAGTAGACAGGTAGCCACTGGGGCCAACGTCCTGACTTTC. This translates into CASSRQVATGANVLTF. The chain is built from TRBV6-1 and TRBJ2-6; tentatively, D is TRBD1 (6 bases). The germline V and J ends were trimmed by 5 bases and 2 bases, with 13 bases remaining between them. Germline CDR1 is MNHNS and CDR2 is SASEGT. This CDR3 spans 16 amino acids.

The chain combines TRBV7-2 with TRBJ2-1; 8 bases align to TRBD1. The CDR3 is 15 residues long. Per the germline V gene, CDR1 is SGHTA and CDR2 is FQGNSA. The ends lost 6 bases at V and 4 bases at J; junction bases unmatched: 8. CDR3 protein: CASSPGTGKYNEQFF. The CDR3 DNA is TGTGCCAGCAGTCCCGGGACAGGTAAATACAATGAGCAGTTCTTC.

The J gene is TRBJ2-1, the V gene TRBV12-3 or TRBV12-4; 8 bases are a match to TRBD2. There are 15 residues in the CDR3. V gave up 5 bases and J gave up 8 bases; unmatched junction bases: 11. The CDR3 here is CASSPRGVKGDEQFF. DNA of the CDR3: TGTGCCAGCAGTCCGCGGGGGGTCAAAGGCGATGAGCAGTTCTTC.